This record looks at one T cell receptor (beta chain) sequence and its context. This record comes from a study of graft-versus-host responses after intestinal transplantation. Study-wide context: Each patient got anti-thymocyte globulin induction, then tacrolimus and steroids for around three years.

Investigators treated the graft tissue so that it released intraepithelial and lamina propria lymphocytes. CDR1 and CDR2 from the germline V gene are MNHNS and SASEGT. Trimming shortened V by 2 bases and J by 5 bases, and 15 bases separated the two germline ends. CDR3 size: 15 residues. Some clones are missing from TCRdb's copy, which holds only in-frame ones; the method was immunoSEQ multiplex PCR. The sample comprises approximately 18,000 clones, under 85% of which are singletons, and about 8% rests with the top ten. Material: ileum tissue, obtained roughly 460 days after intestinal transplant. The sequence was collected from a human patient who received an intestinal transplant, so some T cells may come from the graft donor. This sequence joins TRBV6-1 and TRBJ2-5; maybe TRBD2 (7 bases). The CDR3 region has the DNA TGTGCCAGCAGTGAATTTGTAGGGGGAGGGGAGACCCAGTACTTC. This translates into CASSEFVGGGETQYF.